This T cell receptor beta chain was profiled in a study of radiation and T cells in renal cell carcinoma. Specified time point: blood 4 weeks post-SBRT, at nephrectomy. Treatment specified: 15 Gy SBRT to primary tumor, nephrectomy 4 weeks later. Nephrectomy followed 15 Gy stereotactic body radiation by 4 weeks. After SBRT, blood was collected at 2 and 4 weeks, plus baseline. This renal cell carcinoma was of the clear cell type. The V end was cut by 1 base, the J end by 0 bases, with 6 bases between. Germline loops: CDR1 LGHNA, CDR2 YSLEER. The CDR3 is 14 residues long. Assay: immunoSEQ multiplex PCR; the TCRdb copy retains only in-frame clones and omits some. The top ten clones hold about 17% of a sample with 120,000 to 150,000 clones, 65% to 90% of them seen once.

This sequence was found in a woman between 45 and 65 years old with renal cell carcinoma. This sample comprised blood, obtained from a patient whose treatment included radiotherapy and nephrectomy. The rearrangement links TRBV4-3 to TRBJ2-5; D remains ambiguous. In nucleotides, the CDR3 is TGCGCCAGCAGCCAAGGTTCTAACCAAGAGACCCAGTACTTC. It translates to CASSQGSNQETQYF.